What follows is one TCR beta chain and its context. Its antigen remains unknown. The record originates from a study of cytomegalovirus exposure and HLA in healthy donors. Study observations and caveats: Rarity held for most TCR sequences, but there were some public TCRs that occurred in many donors.

Primers included in the PCR were 60 Vbeta and 13 Jbeta primers. Using immunoSEQ multiplex PCR, the repertoire was profiled, and TCRdb retains in-frame clones only, with some absent. The sample comprises approximately 180,000 clones, about 81% of which are singletons, and 1.5% to 2% rests with the top ten. This receptor was identified in a man in his late teens or twenties in good health and CMV-seronegative. Sequencing was performed on PBMCs.

This CDR3 is CASSFSGTAYGYTF. The CDR3 DNA reads TGTGCCAGCAGTTTTTCCGGGACAGCCTATGGCTACACCTTC. The rearrangement uses TRBV6-5 and TRBJ1-2; 7 nucleotides agree with TRBD1. Trimming removed 4 bases from V and 4 bases from J; junction bases left unmatched: 6. The CDR3 runs 14 residues. The germline CDR1 and CDR2 sequences are MNHEY and SVGAGI.